These 23 T cell receptor beta chains originate from one sample sequenced in a study of OX40 agonist ivuxolimab in advanced cancers. Here immunoSEQ multiplex PCR was the method, and the copy in TCRdb shows in-frame clones only, minus some. The sample lists 75,000 to 95,000 clones, around 90% occurring once. The sequencing used CD4+ or CD8+ T cells sorted from blood, collected in a trial of the OX40 agonist ivuxolimab. Source of these receptors: an adult with an advanced solid tumor such as melanoma, head and neck, liver or kidney cancer.

The J gene is TRBJ2-2, the V gene TRBV14; no definite D call. CDR3 length equals 14 residues. Germline V gene sequence: CDR1 SGHDN, CDR2 FVKESK. V was clipped by 1 base and J by 3 bases, with 6 bases between them. CDR3 sequence reads: CASSQGRYTGELFF. In DNA form, the CDR3 reads TGTGCCAGCAGCCAAGGCCGTTACACCGGGGAGCTGTTTTTT.

The DNA for the CDR3 is TGTGCCTGGAGTGTAATGCAAGACAATCAGCCCCAGCATTTT. Amino acid sequence: CAWSVMQDNQPQHF. V and J are TRBV30 and TRBJ1-5; D not resolved. Germline loops: CDR1 GTSNPN, CDR2 SVGIG (reference sequence). The V gene lost 0 bases and the J gene lost 3 bases, with 9 bases spanning the gap. The CDR3 is made up of 14 amino acids. Complete variable domain (other parts from reference TRBV30 and TRBJ1-5): SQTIHQWPATLVQPVGSPLSLECTVEGTSNPNLYWYRQAAGRGLQLLFYSVGIGQISSEVPQNLSASRPQDRQFILSSKKLLLSDSGFYLCAWSVMQDNQPQHFGDGTRLSIL.

This chain uses TRBV28 with TRBJ1-2, with 8 nucleotides matching TRBD1. Per the germline V gene, CDR1 is MDHEN and CDR2 is SYDVKM. After removal of 3 bases from V and 7 bases from J, the junction contained 1 base not matched to a gene. The CDR3 sequence is 12 residues long. The CDR3 coding sequence is TGTGCCAGCAGTTTCACAGGGGGTGGCTACACCTTC. Its protein product is CASSFTGGGYTF.

This sequence joins TRBV7-9 and TRBJ1-2; no clear D. The CDR3 consists of 14 residues. The V gene's germline CDR1 is SEHNR and CDR2 FQNEAQ (reference sequence). Deletions cut 3 bases from V and 5 bases from J, with 13 bases between. CDR3 in DNA: TGTGCCAGCAGCTTCACGTCGAAGACTTATGGCTACACCTTC. This sequence encodes CASSFTSKTYGYTF.

The J gene is TRBJ2-7, the V gene TRBV11-1, with TRBD1 matching 8 bases. This CDR3 has 14 amino acids. V lost 4 bases and J lost 6; bases outside the gene matches: 8. CDR1 and CDR2 from the germline V gene are SGHAT and FQDESV (reference sequence). The CDR3, as DNA: TGTGCCAGCAGCTCCGGACAGGGTGGAGGCGAGCAGTACGTC. This codes for CASSSGQGGGEQYV.

The V gene is TRBV4-3, the J gene TRBJ1-3, with D perhaps TRBD1 (5 bases). CDR3 length: 17 amino acids. Germline loops: CDR1 LGHNA, CDR2 YSLEER. Trimming took off 0 bases at V and 2 bases at J, with 14 bases between the two ends. The CDR3 nucleotides are TGCGCCAGCAGCCAAGATCTCGTATTAGGGGCTGGAAACACCATATATTTT. It codes for CASSQDLVLGAGNTIYF.

This chain joins TRBV5-1 and TRBJ1-2, with no clear D. There are 13 residues in the CDR3. Germline CDR1 and CDR2: SGHRS and YFSETQ. Trimming took 0 bases from V and 0 from J, leaving 3 bases between them. In DNA, the CDR3 is TGCGCCAGCAGCTTGGACGCTAACTATGGCTACACCTTC. Amino acids: CASSLDANYGYTF.

In its sample, this clone was seen once. Different DNA sequences within this sample yield the same CDR3. The rearrangement links TRBV6-6 to TRBJ1-4, with a tentative D call TRBD1 (6 bases). V was shortened by 7 bases and J by 6 bases, with 15 bases between the two germline ends. From germline, CDR1 is MNHNY and CDR2 SVGAGI (reference sequence). The CDR3 is made up of 14 amino acids. The chain's CDR3 is CASNGGQTYEKLFF. The CDR3 bases are TGTGCCAGCAACGGAGGACAGACCTATGAAAAACTGTTTTTT.

The chain is built from TRBV4-1 and TRBJ1-5; TRBD1 is a possible D gene (5 bases). Trimming took 1 base from V and 0 from J, leaving 19 bases between them. Germline lookup yields CDR1 MGHRA and CDR2 YSYEKL. CDR3 length: 19 residues. This CDR3 reads CASSQVGQGLTNSNQPQHF. The CDR3 coding sequence is TGCGCCAGCAGCCAAGTTGGACAAGGCCTTACTAATAGCAATCAGCCCCAGCATTTT.

The DNA for the CDR3 is TGCGCCAGCAGCTCGGGAGTACGGGAACAAGAGACCCAGTACTTC. Translated, it gives CASSSGVREQETQYF. This chain uses TRBV5-1 with TRBJ2-5, with D maybe TRBD2 (6 bases). V was shortened by 3 bases and J by 2 bases, with 14 bases between the two germline ends. Looked up from germline, CDR1 is SGHRS and CDR2 is YFSETQ. CDR3 length: 15 residues. The whole variable domain, remainder taken from reference TRBV5-1 and TRBJ2-5, is KAGVTQTPRYLIKTRGQQVTLSCSPISGHRSVSWYQQTPGQGLQFLFEYFSETQRNKGNFPGRFSGRQFSNSRSEMNVSTLELGDSALYLCASSSGVREQETQYFGPGTRLLVL.

This clone occurred a few times. The rearrangement uses TRBV7-2 and TRBJ2-2, with 9 bases matching TRBD1. Germline CDR1 SGHTA, CDR2 FQGNSA. Losses at the gene ends were 4 bases for V and 3 bases for J; bases not matched to a gene: 9. This CDR3 is 17 amino acids long. The CDR3 DNA reads TGTGCCAGCAGCTCGATCGCCGGGACAGGGTACACCGGGGAGCTGTTTTTT. Its protein is CASSSIAGTGYTGELFF.

The chain joins TRBV6-5 to TRBJ2-7, with D tentatively TRBD2 (6 bases). The CDR3 loop spans 13 amino acids. V was trimmed by 8 bases and J by 3 bases, leaving 14 bases between them. Germline V gene data show CDR1 as MNHEY and CDR2 as SVGAGI. The CDR3 nucleotides read TGTGCCAGCCTTTTCGGGGGAAACTACGAGCAGTACTTC. It translates to CASLFGGNYEQYF.

CDR3 loop: CASSEQGGWDIQYF. The CDR3 bases are TGTGCCAGCAGTGAACAAGGGGGATGGGACATTCAGTACTTC. This sequence joins TRBV6-1 and TRBJ2-4; a weak D match, TRBD1 (6 bases). Germline V gene lookup returns CDR1 MNHNS and CDR2 SASEGT. V dropped 2 bases and J dropped 8 bases, with 13 bases sitting between them. CDR3 size: 14 residues.

The chain's CDR3 is CASSVGDRGKAFF. CDR3 coding DNA: TGCGCCAGCAGCGTAGGGGACAGGGGCAAAGCTTTCTTT. J is TRBJ1-1 and V is TRBV5-1, with TRBD1 identical over 10 bases. CDR1 and CDR2 from the germline V gene are SGHRS and YFSETQ. CDR3 length equals 13 residues. V lost 4 bases and J lost 9; bases outside the gene matches: 6.

The V and J genes are TRBV28 and TRBJ1-2, with D possibly matching TRBD1 (6 bases). Germline loops: CDR1 MDHEN, CDR2 SYDVKM. V was trimmed by 4 bases and J by 8 bases, leaving 17 bases between them. The length of the CDR3 is 14 residues. The chain's CDR3 is CASSWATGSSGYTF. In DNA form, the CDR3 reads TGTGCCAGCAGTTGGGCTACAGGGAGTAGCGGCTACACCTTC.

This sequence joins TRBV28 and TRBJ1-2, with D unclear. Germline V CDR1 and CDR2: MDHEN, SYDVKM. The CDR3 totals 17 residues. Deletions cut 5 bases from V and 2 bases from J, with 21 bases between. In nucleotides, the CDR3 is TGTGCCAGCAGTGGGTTTTTCGCTCGGCAGATGAACTATGGCTACACCTTC. It yields the protein CASSGFFARQMNYGYTF.

This chain joins TRBV7-8 and TRBJ1-2; unclear D gene. Trimming took 5 bases from V and 6 from J, leaving 13 bases between them. CDR1 SGHVS and CDR2 FQNEAQ come from the germline V gene. This CDR3 region has 13 residues. For the CDR3, the DNA is TGTGCCAGCAGCCCCGCGGCTTCGGATGGCTACACCTTC. This encodes CASSPAASDGYTF.

This rearrangement joins TRBV9 to TRBJ2-3, with a possible D match to TRBD2 (7 bases). CDR1 and CDR2 (germline): SGDLS, YYNGEE. The CDR3 loop spans 16 amino acids. Trimming removed 6 bases from V and 0 bases from J, with 17 bases in between. CDR3 nucleotides: TGTGCCAGCACCCGAGGGGGGGCAGGGAGCACAGATACGCAGTATTTT. It encodes CASTRGGAGSTDTQYF.

The chain couples TRBV5-6 to TRBJ2-2; D may be TRBD1 (6 bases). Deletions cut 1 base from V and 0 bases from J, with 13 bases between. Germline assignment: CDR1 SGHDT and CDR2 YYEEEE. The CDR3 is 17 residues long. The CDR3, as DNA: TGTGCCAGCAGCTTGACGGGCTGGGGGCCGAACACCGGGGAGCTGTTTTTT. Protein sequence: CASSLTGWGPNTGELFF.

V and J are TRBV7-3 and TRBJ2-2; 8 nucleotides align to TRBD2. Unmatched junction bases numbered 3, after V lost 5 bases and J lost 4 bases. CDR1 and CDR2 from the germline V gene are SGHTA and FQGTGA. This CDR3 contains 14 residues. The CDR3 DNA follows: TGTGCCAGCAGCGGAACTAGCGGCACCGGGGAGCTGTTTTTT. As protein: CASSGTSGTGELFF.

The chain carries TRBV27 and TRBJ2-7; 13 nucleotides line up with TRBD2. Germline V gene lookup returns CDR1 MNHEY and CDR2 SMNVEV (reference sequence). V gave up 5 bases and J gave up 5 bases; unmatched junction bases: 6. CDR3 size: 15 residues. The CDR3 DNA reads as TGTGCCAGCAGTACTAGCGGGGGGGCCGGCCACGAGCAGTACTTC. It yields the protein CASSTSGGAGHEQYF.

The chain links TRBV11-2 to TRBJ2-1; TRBD2 agrees at 9 bases. From germline, CDR1 is SGHAT and CDR2 FQNNGV. This CDR3 has 16 residues. V lost 5 bases and J lost 8; bases outside the gene matches: 13. The CDR3 here is CASSLMGRGGQDEQFF. As DNA, the CDR3 is TGTGCCAGCAGCCTAATGGGGCGGGGGGGCCAGGATGAGCAGTTCTTC.

The DNA for the CDR3 is TGTGCCAGCAGCCCCCGTTTGAACACTGAAGCTTTCTTT. It codes for CASSPRLNTEAFF. V usage is TRBV11-2 and J usage is TRBJ1-1; D not certain. The V gene's germline CDR1 is SGHAT and CDR2 FQNNGV. There are 13 residues in the CDR3. Trimming stripped 5 bases from V and 0 bases from J, with 7 bases between.